This T cell receptor beta chain was obtained from a study of low-dose radiotherapy and immunotherapy resistance in tumors. Study background: Aspirin 300 mg was given orally each day for four cycles from cycle 1 day 1.

Alpha and beta chains were covered, as first-strand cDNA relied on TRAV- and TRBV-specific primers. With a V-primer adapter and a constant-region primer, TCRs were amplified for roughly 20 PCR cycles. Isolated mRNA underwent amplification by in vitro transcription. TCRdb fed the reads into MiXCR, producing one record per CDR3 protein. The sample consists of about 7,300 distinct CDR3 sequences, approximately 82% of them appearing once. The trim removed 3 bases at V and 0 bases at J, leaving 7 bases unmatched. The V gene's germline CDR1 is DFQATT and CDR2 SNEGSKA (reference sequence). The CDR3 spans 16 residues. The therapy administered to donors comprised nivolumab, ipilimumab, aspirin, low-dose cyclophosphamide and low-dose radiotherapy.

The TCR comes from a human donor with advanced metastatic prostate, ovarian, gallbladder or colorectal cancer (not recorded which). This table probably holds off-target reads from a library built for another chain. The rearrangement uses TRBV20-1 and TRBJ2-2, with TRBD2 identical over 7 bases. CDR3 sequence: CSASTAGVTNTGELFF. DNA of the CDR3: TGCAGTGCTAGTACGGCGGGGGTTACGAACACCGGGGAGCTGTTTTTT.